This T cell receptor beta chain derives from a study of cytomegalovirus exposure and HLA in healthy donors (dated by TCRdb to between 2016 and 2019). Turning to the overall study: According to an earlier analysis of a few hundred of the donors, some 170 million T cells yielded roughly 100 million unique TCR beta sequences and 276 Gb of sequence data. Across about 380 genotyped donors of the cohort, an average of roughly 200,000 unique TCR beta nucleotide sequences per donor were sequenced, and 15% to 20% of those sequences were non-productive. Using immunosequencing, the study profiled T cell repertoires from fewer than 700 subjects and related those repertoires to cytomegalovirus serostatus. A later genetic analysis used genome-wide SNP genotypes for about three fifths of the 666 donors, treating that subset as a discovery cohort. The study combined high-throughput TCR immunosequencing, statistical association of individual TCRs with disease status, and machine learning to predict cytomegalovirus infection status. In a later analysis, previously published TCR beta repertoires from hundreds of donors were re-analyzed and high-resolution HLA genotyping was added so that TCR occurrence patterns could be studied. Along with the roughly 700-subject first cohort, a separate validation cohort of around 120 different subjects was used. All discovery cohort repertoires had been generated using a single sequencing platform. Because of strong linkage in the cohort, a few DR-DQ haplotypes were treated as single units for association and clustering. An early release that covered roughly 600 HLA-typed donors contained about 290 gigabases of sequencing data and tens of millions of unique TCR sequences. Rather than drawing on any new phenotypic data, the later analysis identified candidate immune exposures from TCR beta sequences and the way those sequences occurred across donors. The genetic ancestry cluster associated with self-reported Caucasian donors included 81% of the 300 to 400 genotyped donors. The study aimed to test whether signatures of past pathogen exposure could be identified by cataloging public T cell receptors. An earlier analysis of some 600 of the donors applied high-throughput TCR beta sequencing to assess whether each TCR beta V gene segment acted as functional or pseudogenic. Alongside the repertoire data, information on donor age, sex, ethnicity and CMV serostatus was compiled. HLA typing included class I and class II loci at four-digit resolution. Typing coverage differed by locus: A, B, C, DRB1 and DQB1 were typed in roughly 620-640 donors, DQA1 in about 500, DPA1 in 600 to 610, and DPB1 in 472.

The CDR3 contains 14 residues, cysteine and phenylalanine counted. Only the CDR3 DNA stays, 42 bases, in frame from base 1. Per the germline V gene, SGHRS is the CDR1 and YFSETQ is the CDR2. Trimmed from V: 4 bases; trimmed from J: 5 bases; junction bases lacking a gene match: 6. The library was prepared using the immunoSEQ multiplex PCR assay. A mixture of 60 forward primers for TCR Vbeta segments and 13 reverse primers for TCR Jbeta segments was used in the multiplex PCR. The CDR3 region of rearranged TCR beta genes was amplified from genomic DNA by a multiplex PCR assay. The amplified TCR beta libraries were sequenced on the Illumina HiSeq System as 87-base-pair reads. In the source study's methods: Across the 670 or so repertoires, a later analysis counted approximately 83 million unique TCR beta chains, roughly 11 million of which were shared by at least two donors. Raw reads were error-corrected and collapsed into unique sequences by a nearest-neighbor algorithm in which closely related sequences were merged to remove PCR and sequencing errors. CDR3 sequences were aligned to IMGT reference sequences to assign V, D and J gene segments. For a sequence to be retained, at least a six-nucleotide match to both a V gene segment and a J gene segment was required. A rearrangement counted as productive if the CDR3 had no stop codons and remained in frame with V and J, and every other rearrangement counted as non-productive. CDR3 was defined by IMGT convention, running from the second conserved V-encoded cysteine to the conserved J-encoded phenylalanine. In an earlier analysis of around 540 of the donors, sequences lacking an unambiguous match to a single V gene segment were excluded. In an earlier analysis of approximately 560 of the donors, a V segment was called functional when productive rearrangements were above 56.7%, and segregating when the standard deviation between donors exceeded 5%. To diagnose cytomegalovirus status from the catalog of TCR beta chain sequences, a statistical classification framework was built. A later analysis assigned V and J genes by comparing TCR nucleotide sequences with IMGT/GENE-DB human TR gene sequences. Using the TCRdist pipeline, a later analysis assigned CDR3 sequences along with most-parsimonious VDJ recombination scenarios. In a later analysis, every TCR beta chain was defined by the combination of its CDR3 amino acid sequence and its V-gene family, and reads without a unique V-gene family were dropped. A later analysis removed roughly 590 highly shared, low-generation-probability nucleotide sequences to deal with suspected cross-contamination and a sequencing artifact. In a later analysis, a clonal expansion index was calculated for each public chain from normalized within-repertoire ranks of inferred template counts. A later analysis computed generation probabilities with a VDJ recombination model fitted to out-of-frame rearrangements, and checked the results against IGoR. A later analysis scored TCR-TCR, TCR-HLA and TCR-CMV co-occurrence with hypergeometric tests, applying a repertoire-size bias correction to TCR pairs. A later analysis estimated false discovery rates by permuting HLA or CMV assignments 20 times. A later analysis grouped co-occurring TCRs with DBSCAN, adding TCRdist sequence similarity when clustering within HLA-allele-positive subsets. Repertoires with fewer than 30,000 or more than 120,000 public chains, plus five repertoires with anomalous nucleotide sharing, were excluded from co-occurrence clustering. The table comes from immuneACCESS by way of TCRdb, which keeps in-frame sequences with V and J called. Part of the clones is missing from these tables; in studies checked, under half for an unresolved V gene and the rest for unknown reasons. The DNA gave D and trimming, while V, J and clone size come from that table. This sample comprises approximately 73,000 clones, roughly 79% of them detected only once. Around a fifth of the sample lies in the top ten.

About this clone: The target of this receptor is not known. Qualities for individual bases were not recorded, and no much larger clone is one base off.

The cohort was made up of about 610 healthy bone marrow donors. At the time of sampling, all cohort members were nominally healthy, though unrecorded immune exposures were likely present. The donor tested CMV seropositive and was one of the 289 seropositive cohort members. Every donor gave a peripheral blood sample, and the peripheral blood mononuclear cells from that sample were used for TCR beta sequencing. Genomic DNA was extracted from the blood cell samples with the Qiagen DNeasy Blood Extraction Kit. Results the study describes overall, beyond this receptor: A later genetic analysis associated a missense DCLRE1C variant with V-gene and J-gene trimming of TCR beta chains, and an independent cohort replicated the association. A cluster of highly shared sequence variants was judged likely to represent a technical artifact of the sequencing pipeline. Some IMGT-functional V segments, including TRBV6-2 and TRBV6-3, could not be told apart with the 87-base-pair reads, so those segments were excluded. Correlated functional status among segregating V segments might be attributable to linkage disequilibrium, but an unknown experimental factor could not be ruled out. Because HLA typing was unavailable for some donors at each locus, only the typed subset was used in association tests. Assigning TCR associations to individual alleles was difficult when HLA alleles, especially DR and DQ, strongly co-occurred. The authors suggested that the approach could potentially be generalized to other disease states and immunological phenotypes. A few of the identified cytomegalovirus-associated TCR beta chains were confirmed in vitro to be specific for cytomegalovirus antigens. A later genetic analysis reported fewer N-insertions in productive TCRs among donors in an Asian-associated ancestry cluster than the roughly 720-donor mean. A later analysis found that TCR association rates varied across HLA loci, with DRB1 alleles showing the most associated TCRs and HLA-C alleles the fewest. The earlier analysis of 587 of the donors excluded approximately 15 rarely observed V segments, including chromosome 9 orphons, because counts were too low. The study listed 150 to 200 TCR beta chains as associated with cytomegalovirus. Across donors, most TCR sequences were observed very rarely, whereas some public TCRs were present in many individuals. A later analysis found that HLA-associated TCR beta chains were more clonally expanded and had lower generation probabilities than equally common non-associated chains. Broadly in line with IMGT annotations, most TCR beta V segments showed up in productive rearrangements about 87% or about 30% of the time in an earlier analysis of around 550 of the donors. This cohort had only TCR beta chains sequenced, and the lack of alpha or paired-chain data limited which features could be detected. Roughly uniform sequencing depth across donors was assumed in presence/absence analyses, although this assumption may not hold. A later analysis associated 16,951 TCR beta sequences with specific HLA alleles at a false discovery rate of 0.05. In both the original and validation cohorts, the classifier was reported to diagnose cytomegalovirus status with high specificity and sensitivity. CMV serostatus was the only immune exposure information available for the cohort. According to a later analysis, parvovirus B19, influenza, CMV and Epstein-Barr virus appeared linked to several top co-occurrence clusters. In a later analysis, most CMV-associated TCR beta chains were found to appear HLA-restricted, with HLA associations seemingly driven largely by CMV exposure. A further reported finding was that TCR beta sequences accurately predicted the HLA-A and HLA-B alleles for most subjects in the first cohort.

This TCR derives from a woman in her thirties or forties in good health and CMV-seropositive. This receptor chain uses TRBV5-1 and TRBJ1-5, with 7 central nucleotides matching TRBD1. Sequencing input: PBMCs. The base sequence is TGCGCCAGCAGCCCGCGGGACAGTGATCAGCCCCAGCATTTT. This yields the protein CASSPRDSDQPQHF.